This T cell receptor beta chain originates from a study of T-cell memory formation after mild COVID-19. Overall study results and limits: A subset of responding clones appeared in pre-infection memory, suggesting cross-reactive memory joined. Among CD4+ contracting clones, most were CM and EM, and CD8+ ones EMRA.

This clonotype has a handful of counts. Antigen unknown. CDR3 length equals 15 residues. Germline values: CDR1 SGHTA, CDR2 FQGNSA. With V trimmed by 2 bases and J by 6 bases, 7 bases remained unmatched. TCRalpha and TCRbeta libraries used 5'RACE with constant-segment primers and UMIs. TCRdb redid the calling of the 5' RACE reads with MiXCR, one entry per CDR3 protein. The sample records 380,000 or so distinct CDR3 sequences, around 15% being singletons. Sequencing was carried out using PBMCs or a T cell subset sorted from them (not recorded which). The TCR originated in a man between 18 and 29 years old who had mild COVID-19 (a few samples of this study predate the infection). Cell type and time point are not known. The chain links TRBV7-2 to TRBJ1-5; 7 bases line up with TRBD1. The CDR3: CASSLQGGISQPQHF. The CDR3 coding sequence is TGTGCCAGCAGCTTACAGGGGGGGATCAGTCAGCCCCAGCATTTT.